The TCR beta chain under discussion was sequenced for a study of blood T cell repertoires in COVID-19 (dated by TCRdb to 2018 to 2021). Broadly, across the study: Samples from collaborators originated in the United States, Italy and Spain and spanned both the acute and convalescent phases of COVID-19. The material from the prospective study consisted of cDNA or gDNA derived from T cells, B-cell-depleted T cells, or PBMCs. Subjects who had been exposed to COVID-19, were actively infected with it, or had recovered from it provided the deeply sampled blood TCRbeta repertoires that made up the dataset. A freely available public database, intended as a resource for researchers studying the immune response to SARS-CoV-2, is where the repertoires were released. The samples were drawn from the first 160 participants of the ongoing ImmuneRACE study and from 1,254 subjects provided by 6 global collaborators. A de-identified subject ID, COVID-19 status, age in years and sex were almost always included in the sample metadata. Where HLA class I and class II types were available, the types were taken from metadata supplied by the sample provider, not from assay-based typing. The paper as a whole reports these results and caveats: The amount of clinical and demographic metadata varied by source and participant and was provided uncurated.

V is pruned by 2 bases and J by 5 bases, leaving 7 bases of the junction without a gene match. The CDR3, cysteine through phenylalanine, is 15 amino acids long. The retained sequence is limited to the CDR3, 45 bases, with the frame set at the first base. Sequences GTSNPN (CDR1) and SVGIG (CDR2) are obtained from the germline V gene (reference sequence). Remarks on this clone: Its binding antigen is unknown. The input lacks base qualities; no much larger clone sits a single base away.

The immunoSEQ Assay, a bias-controlled multiplex PCR, was used to amplify TCRbeta CDR3 regions from genomic DNA. The paper's processing steps were these. Within the assay, amplification of reference gene primers was used to estimate how many nucleated cells each sample contained. To quantify the absolute abundance of each unique TCRbeta CDR3 rearrangement, sequence reads were collapsed and filtered. Productive Simpson clonality was computed per sample as the square root of Simpson's diversity index over productive rearrangements. The table was pulled from immuneACCESS by TCRdb, which kept in-frame rearrangements only. Such tables lose some clones; where checked, under half of the loss comes from unresolved V genes, and the rest has no known cause. The V and J calls and clone size come from that table; D and trimming were worked out from the DNA. Recorded for this sample are about 210,000 clones; roughly 87% of them occurred a single time. The top ten clonotypes cover approximately 8% of the sample.

One collaborating source in Seattle enrolled patients while the patients were actively infected and followed the patients over time throughout the course of disease. Whole blood was collected in K2EDTA tubes by collaborating institutions according to the institutions' own protocols. Collaborator samples were shipped for TCRbeta analysis as frozen whole blood, isolated PBMCs, or DNA extracted from either sample type. Sequencing input: peripheral blood. The receptor's source is an older woman with COVID-19, enrolled during active disease. The V and J genes are TRBV30 and TRBJ2-7; 12 bases in the junction line up with TRBD2. The DNA sequence reads TGTGCCTGGAGTATTGTACTAGCGGGAGGTGACGAGCAGTACTTC. Its coded protein is CAWSIVLAGGDEQYF.